This record covers a single T cell receptor beta chain. In the source study's methods: Amplifying reference gene primers gave estimates of nucleated cell counts. Assay: immunoSEQ multiplex PCR; the TCRdb copy retains only in-frame clones and omits some. D and trimming were read from the DNA, whereas the V and J calls and clone size are those reported in that table. The sample comprises some 57,000 clones, roughly 87% of which are singletons, and roughly a tenth rests with the top ten. The record originates from a study of blood T cell repertoires in COVID-19. Overall study: Samples taken during acute and convalescent COVID-19 were collected in the United States, Italy and Spain.

The V and J ends lost 3 bases and 2 bases, in that order; junction bases with no gene match: 8. Germline V gene data show CDR1 as LGHDT and CDR2 as YNNKEL (reference sequence). This CDR3 contains 16 residues. Sequenced input: peripheral blood. The V and J genes are TRBV3-1 (or the pseudogene TRBV3-2) and TRBJ2-7, with 9 bases matching TRBD1. The sequence derives from a human donor in a cohort sampled during active COVID-19. In nucleotides, the CDR3 is TGTGCCAGCAGCCATGAGGACAGGGGTCCCACCTACGAGCAGTACTTC. This translates into CASSHEDRGPTYEQYF.